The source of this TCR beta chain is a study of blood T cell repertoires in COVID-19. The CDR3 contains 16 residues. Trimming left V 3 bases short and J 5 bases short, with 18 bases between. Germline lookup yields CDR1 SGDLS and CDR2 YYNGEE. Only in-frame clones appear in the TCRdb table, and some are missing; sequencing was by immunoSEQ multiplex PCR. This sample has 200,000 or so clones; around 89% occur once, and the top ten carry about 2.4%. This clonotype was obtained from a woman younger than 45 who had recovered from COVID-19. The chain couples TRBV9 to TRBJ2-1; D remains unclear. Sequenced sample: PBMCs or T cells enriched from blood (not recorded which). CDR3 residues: CASSAPPSLTNNEQFF. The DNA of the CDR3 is TGTGCCAGCAGCGCGCCTCCATCCCTGACAAACAATGAGCAGTTCTTC.